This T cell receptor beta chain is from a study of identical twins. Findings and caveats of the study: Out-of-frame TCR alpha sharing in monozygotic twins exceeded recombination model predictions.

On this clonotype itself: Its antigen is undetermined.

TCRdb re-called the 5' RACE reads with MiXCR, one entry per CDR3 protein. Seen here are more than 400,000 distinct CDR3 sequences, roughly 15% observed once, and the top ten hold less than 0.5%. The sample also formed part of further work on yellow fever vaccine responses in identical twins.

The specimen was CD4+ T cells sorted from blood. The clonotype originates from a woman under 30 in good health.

The CDR3 protein is CASSAQQGLGTEAFF. The CDR3 region has the DNA TGTGCCAGCAGCGCACAACAGGGTTTGGGCACTGAAGCTTTCTTT. The V gene is TRBV7-9, the J gene TRBJ1-1, with D possibly TRBD1 on 6 matching bases. There are 15 residues in the CDR3. Looked up from germline, CDR1 is SEHNR and CDR2 is FQNEAQ (reference sequence). The ends were cut back, 5 bases at V and 4 bases at J, with 17 bases in the middle.